These 6 T cell receptor beta chains came from one sample sequenced in a study of beta chain features in type 1 diabetes (dated by TCRdb to the late 2010s). General findings and caveats noted by the study authors: Type 1 diabetes patients showed a moderate but significant shortening of TCRB CDR3 length in all four CD4+ subsets.

The protocol used for the library was the immunoSEQ multiplex PCR assay. The entire isolated RNA was reverse transcribed using the High Capacity cDNA Reverse Transcription Kit, and thus expressed TCRB transcripts were sequenced. In its TCRdb copy, this immuneACCESS table keeps in-frame sequences only and misses some clones. Where compared with another copy, unresolved V genes explain less than half of these, and the others have no known cause. For this sample the table gives around 180,000 clones, of which over 6% were detected only once. Roughly 0.5% of the sample is in the top ten clones. For these receptors, no antigen is known. Specimen: central memory CD4+ T cells from blood. These receptors all come from a man younger than 35 with type 1 diabetes.

This clone was seen only a few times. For the CDR3, the DNA is TGTGCCAGCAGCTTAGTCCCGAGGACCCAGTACTTC. Protein product: CASSLVPRTQYF. The V and J genes are TRBV7-2 and TRBJ2-5; D is undetermined. V was clipped by 1 base and J by 7 bases, with 7 bases between them. The V gene's germline CDR1 is SGHTA and CDR2 FQGNSA. CDR3 length: 12 amino acids.

The chain has TRBV6-6 and TRBJ2-2; 9 bases match TRBD1. With 6 bases clipped from V and 3 bases from J, the junction kept 5 bases outside the gene matches. The V gene's germline CDR1 is MNHNY and CDR2 SVGAGI (reference sequence). The CDR3 consists of 15 residues. The CDR3 loop is CASRTGQGYTGELFF. The CDR3 DNA reads TGTGCCAGCAGGACGGGACAGGGATACACCGGGGAGCTGTTTTTT.

The V call is TRBV7-2, the J call TRBJ2-6; the match to TRBD1 covers 12 bases. CDR3 length equals 17 residues. The V segment lost 4 bases and the J segment 3 bases; nucleotides outside the gene matches: 4. Germline V CDR1 and CDR2: SGHTA, FQGNSA. This CDR3 reads CASSSGQGALGANVLTF. The DNA of the CDR3 is TGTGCCAGCAGCTCGGGACAGGGGGCGCTTGGGGCCAACGTCCTGACTTTC. The whole variable domain, remainder taken from reference TRBV7-2 and TRBJ2-6, is GAGVSQSPSNKVTEKGKDVELRCDPISGHTALYWYRQSLGQGLEFLIYFQGNSAPDKSGLPSDRFSAERTGGSVSTLTIQRTQQEDSAVYLCASSSGQGALGANVLTFGAGSRLTVL.

The V and J genes are TRBV5-1 and TRBJ1-2; maybe TRBD1 (5 bases). Trimming cost V 4 bases and J 9 bases, with 16 bases left between them. CDR1 is SGHRS and CDR2 is YFSETQ in the germline V gene. This CDR3 is 13 amino acids long. CDR3 DNA: TGCGCCAGCAGCGCAGGGCAGGGTGAACGCTACACCTTC. Encoded protein: CASSAGQGERYTF.

This clone was seen a few times. This sequence joins TRBV19 and TRBJ1-5; D possibly corresponds to TRBD1 (6 bases). V shed 3 bases and J shed 1 base, with 10 bases lying between them. Germline loops: CDR1 LNHDA, CDR2 SQIVND (reference sequence). The CDR3 is 15 residues long. The CDR3: CASSIGRGSNQPQHF. The DNA of the CDR3 is TGTGCCAGTAGTATTGGCAGGGGAAGCAATCAGCCCCAGCATTTT.

This clone was seen more than once but under ten times. V usage is TRBV30 and J usage is TRBJ2-3; D uncertain. The germline V gene encodes CDR1 GTSNPN and CDR2 SVGIG (reference sequence). This CDR3 comprises 14 residues. Trimming took off 4 bases at V and 0 bases at J, with 11 bases between the two ends. CDR3 sequence reads: CAWTQRTSTDTQYF. The CDR3 coding sequence is TGTGCCTGGACCCAGCGCACTAGCACAGATACGCAGTATTTT.